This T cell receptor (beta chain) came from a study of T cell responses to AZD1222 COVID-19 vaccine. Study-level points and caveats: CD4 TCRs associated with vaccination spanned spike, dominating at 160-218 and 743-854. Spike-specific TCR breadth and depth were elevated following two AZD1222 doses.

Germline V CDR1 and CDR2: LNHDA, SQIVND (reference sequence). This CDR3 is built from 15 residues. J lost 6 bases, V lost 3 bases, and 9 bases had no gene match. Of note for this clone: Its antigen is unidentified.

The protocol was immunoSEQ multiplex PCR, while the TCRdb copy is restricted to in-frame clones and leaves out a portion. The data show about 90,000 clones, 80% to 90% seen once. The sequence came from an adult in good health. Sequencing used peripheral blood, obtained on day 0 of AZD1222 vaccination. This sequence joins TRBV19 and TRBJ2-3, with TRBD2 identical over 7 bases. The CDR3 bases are TGTGCCAGTAGTATGGGGAGACTAGCATCCGATACGCAGTATTTT. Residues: CASSMGRLASDTQYF.